One sample yielded the 2 T cell receptor beta chains listed below, sequenced in a study of brain T cells in children with intractable seizures. The method was immunoSEQ multiplex PCR; TCRdb's version includes in-frame clones alone and lacks a portion of them. This table has 78,000 or so clones, more than 75% appearing once. The sequencing here drew on peripheral blood, taken at surgery. These receptor sequences come from a girl aged 2 to 9 with Rasmussen encephalitis and intractable seizures.

The rearrangement joins TRBV7-3 to TRBJ2-7; D uncertain. CDR3 size: 15 residues. Between the trimmed V and J ends, which lost 4 bases and 2 bases, there was a span of 15 bases. The germline V gene encodes CDR1 SGHTA and CDR2 FQGTGA. The CDR3 region is CASSSIFLLTYEQYF. CDR3 DNA sequence: TGTGCCAGCAGCTCCATTTTCTTGTTAACCTACGAGCAGTACTTC.

The gene calls are TRBV5-4 and TRBJ2-2; 7 nucleotides agree with TRBD1. The germline V gene has CDR1 SGHNT and CDR2 YYREEE (reference sequence). This CDR3 is 14 amino acids long. V lost 0 bases to trimming and J lost 5 bases; unmatched junction nucleotides: 1. The CDR3 DNA reads as TGTGCCAGCAGCTTGGAACAGGGGACCGGGGAGCTGTTTTTT. This codes for CASSLEQGTGELFF.